This T cell receptor (beta chain) is from a study of cytotoxic CD8 clonotypes in ibrutinib-treated CLL. Study at large: Across samples, productive templates numbered 200,000 to 300,000 and productive rearrangements reached some 94,000 on average. General study points: Lymph node repertoires were not studied, and sampling times were unmatched. Elevated clonality accompanied ibrutinib response, with a return toward baseline values at progression.

The assay was immunoSEQ multiplex PCR, and TCRdb's table has in-frame clones only and misses some. The table shows about 300,000 clones, with more than 70% occurring only once. Approximately 2.2 micrograms of genomic DNA from cryopreserved PBMCs went into TCR beta libraries. The V gene lost 4 bases and the J gene lost 0 bases, with 18 bases spanning the gap. Germline V gene lookup returns CDR1 SGHNT and CDR2 YENEEA. This CDR3 is built from 17 residues. About this clone: Its target is unknown.

The chain recombines TRBV11-3 with TRBJ1-2; unclear D gene. The sequence was collected from a human donor with chronic lymphocytic leukemia. Source: PBMCs, taken at disease progression, from a patient treated with ibrutinib. Here the CDR3 reads CASSSPRRIGTNYGYTF. The CDR3 DNA follows: TGTGCCAGCAGCTCCCCGAGAAGGATAGGTACTAACTATGGCTACACCTTC.